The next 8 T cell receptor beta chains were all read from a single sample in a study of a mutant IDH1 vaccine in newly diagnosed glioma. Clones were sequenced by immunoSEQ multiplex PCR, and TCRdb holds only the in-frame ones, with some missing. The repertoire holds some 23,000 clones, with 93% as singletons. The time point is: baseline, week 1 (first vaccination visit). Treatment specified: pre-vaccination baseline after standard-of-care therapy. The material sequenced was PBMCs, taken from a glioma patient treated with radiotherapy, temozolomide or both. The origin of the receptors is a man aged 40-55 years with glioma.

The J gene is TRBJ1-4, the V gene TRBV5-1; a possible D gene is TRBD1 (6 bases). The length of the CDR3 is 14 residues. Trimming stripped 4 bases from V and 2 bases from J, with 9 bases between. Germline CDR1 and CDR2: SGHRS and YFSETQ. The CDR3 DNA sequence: TGCGCCAGCAGCATAGGACAGACTAATGAAAAACTGTTTTTT. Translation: CASSIGQTNEKLFF.

CDR3 coding DNA: TGCGCCAGCAGCAACGACAGCCAAGAGACCCAGTACTTC. It yields the protein CASSNDSQETQYF. The chain has TRBV5-1 and TRBJ2-5, with a tentative D call TRBD1 (5 bases). Germline V gives CDR1 SGHRS, CDR2 YFSETQ. V was cut by 4 bases and J by 1 base, with 8 bases left in between. The CDR3 extends over 13 amino acids.

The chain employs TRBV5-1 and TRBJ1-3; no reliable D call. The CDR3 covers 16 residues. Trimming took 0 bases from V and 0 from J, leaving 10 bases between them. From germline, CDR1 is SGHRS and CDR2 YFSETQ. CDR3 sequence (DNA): TGCGCCAGCAGCTTGGGGGGATTTAGCTCTGGAAACACCATATATTTT. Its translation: CASSLGGFSSGNTIYF.

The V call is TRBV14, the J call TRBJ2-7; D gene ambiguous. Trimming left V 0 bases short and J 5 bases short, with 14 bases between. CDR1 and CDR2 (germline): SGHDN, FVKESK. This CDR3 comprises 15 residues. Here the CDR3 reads CASSQDPNNPDEQYF. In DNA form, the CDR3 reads TGTGCCAGCAGCCAAGATCCGAACAACCCCGACGAGCAGTACTTC.

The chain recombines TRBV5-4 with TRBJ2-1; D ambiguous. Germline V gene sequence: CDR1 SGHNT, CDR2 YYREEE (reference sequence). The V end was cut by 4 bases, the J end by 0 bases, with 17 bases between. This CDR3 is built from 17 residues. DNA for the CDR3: TGTGCCAGCAGCCCCGGCTTGTCCCAGAGCTCCTACAATGAGCAGTTCTTC. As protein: CASSPGLSQSSYNEQFF.

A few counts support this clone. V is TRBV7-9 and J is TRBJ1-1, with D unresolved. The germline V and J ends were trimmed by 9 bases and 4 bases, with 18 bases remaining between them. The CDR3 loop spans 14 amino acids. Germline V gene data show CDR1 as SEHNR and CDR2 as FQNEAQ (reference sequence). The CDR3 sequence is CASGTAGDPTEAFF. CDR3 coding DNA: TGTGCCAGTGGCACGGCCGGGGATCCCACTGAAGCTTTCTTT. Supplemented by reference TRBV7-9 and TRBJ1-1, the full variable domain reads DTGVSQNPRHKITKRGQNVTFRCDPISEHNRLYWYRQTLGQGPEFLTYFQNEAQLEKSRLLSDRFSAERPKGSFSTLEIQRTEQGDSAMYLCASGTAGDPTEAFFGQGTRLTVV.

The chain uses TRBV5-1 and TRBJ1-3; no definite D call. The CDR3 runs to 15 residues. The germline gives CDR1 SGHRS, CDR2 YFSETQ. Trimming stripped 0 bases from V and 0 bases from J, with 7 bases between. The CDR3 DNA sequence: TGCGCCAGCAGCTTGGATTCCAACTCTGGAAACACCATATATTTT. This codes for CASSLDSNSGNTIYF. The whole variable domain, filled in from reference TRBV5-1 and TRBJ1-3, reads KAGVTQTPRYLIKTRGQQVTLSCSPISGHRSVSWYQQTPGQGLQFLFEYFSETQRNKGNFPGRFSGRQFSNSRSEMNVSTLELGDSALYLCASSLDSNSGNTIYFGEGSWLTVV.

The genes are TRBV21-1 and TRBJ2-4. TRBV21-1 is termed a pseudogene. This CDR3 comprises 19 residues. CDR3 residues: CASSNSLWRLQTLKNIQYF. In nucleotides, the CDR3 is TGTGCCAGCAGCAATTCGCTTTGGAGATTACAGACCTTGAAAAACATTCAGTACTTC.